This T cell receptor (beta chain) was obtained from a study of OX40 agonist ivuxolimab in advanced cancers. The wider study: The treatment was a fully human IgG2 OX40 agonist, ivuxolimab. Three dose-escalation patients had partial responses: one with hepatocellular carcinoma and two with cutaneous melanoma.

TCRdb's copy holds only in-frame clones and misses some; the assay was immunoSEQ multiplex PCR. The sample carries about 71,000 clones, about four fifths recorded once. The V end lost 1 base, the J end lost 5 bases, and 23 bases lay between the germline ends. The germline CDR1 and CDR2 sequences are LGHNA and YNFKEQ. This CDR3 contains 18 residues. In the case of this clone: Its target is unknown.

Broader study findings: Among the least clonally expanded were partial responders at 0.1-3.0 mg/kg. Clonal expansion was seen in CD4+ and CD8+ blood T cells by week 6 at 0.1 to 3.0 mg/kg.

The receptor's source is an adult with an advanced solid tumor such as melanoma, head and neck, liver or kidney cancer. The sample consisted of CD4+ or CD8+ T cells sorted from blood, taken in a trial of the OX40 agonist ivuxolimab. The rearrangement uses TRBV4-2 and TRBJ2-5, with D perhaps TRBD1 (9 bases). The CDR3, as DNA: TGTGCCAGCAGCCAAGCCCGCGGGGGGACAGGGTCTGACGAGACCCAGTACTTC. As protein: CASSQARGGTGSDETQYF.